A selection of T cell receptor beta chains follows, all from one sample in a study of blood T cell repertoires in COVID-19. Clones were read by immunoSEQ multiplex PCR, and TCRdb kept only the in-frame ones, dropping some. The sample holds 200,000 to 250,000 clones, around 90% seen once. Sequencing used peripheral blood. The source is a man aged 25-40 years with COVID-19, enrolled during active disease. CDR3s include the opening cysteine and the closing phenylalanine or tryptophan. A D gene is named only where the DNA matches it firmly. Rows give clone size only sometimes, using once, few, many, or a class for an expanded clone.

>15|-|TRBJ1-5|TRBV10-3|once
TGTGCCATCAGTGATAGAAGACAGAAGGGCCAGCCCCAGCATTTT
CAISDRRQKGQPQHF
>12|TRBD1|TRBJ2-7|TRBV6-5|-
TGTGCCAGCAGCCGCCAGGGGGCCGAGCAGTACTTC
CASSRQGAEQYF
>17|-|TRBJ1-1|TRBV5-1|-
TGCGCCAGCACCCCCCCAGGGCTTTCGTATGGGGACACTGAAGCTTTCTTT
CASTPPGLSYGDTEAFF
>13|-|TRBJ2-7|TRBV30|-
TGTGCCTGGAGATGGGGGACTGCCTACGAGCAGTACTTC
CAWRWGTAYEQYF
>13|-|TRBJ1-1|TRBV7-9|-
TGTGCCAGCAGCTATAACAGGGTGTCTGAAGCTTTCTTT
CASSYNRVSEAFF
>16|-|TRBJ2-2|TRBV6-5|-
TGTGCCAGCAGTTTCACTCGACCAGGAGGTGCCGGGGAGCTGTTTTTT
CASSFTRPGGAGELFF
>14|TRBD2|TRBJ2-3|TRBV19|-
TGTGCCACCCGAGCGGGAGGGTCCACAGATACGCAGTATTTT
CATRAGGSTDTQYF
>16|TRBD1|TRBJ1-2|TRBV18|once
TGTGCCAGCTCAGCACCGGGACAGGCGGCTAACTATGGCTACACCTTC
CASSAPGQAANYGYTF
>15|-|TRBJ2-5|TRBV10-3|-
TGTGCCATCAGTGAACGACGGGGGAACCAAGAGACCCAGTACTTC
CAISERRGNQETQYF
>16|-|TRBJ1-2|TRBV29-1|-
TGCAGCGTTGACCAATTAATGGACAGCCGATTCTATGGCTACACCTTC
CSVDQLMDSRFYGYTF
>15|-|TRBJ2-7|TRBV7-2|few
TGTGCCAGCAGCTTAGTCGGGTACTACGCCTACGAGCAGTACTTC
CASSLVGYYAYEQYF
>16|TRBD2|TRBJ2-7|TRBV18|-
TGTGCCAGCTCACGGCTCCTAGCGGGAGTTGGGTACGAGCAGTACTTC
CASSRLLAGVGYEQYF
>14|-|TRBJ2-1|TRBV30|-
TGTGCCTGGAGTGTATCGGGACTTCACAATGAGCAGTTCTTC
CAWSVSGLHNEQFF
>16|TRBD2|TRBJ2-1|TRBV29-1|-
TGCAGCGTTGATTCAGGGACTAGCGGGGGGTACAATGAGCAGTTCTTC
CSVDSGTSGGYNEQFF
>17|-|TRBJ2-5|TRBV6-4|-
TGTGCCAGCAGTCGACGTCGGGGGGACAAAAGCCAAGAGACCCAGTACTTC
CASSRRRGDKSQETQYF
>14|-|TRBJ1-4|TRBV28|-
TGTGCCAGCAGCACTCAGGGGAGTAATGAAAAACTGTTTTTT
CASSTQGSNEKLFF
>15|-|TRBJ1-4|TRBV2|few
TGTGCCAGCAGGAATTACGACAGCGACAATGAAAAACTGTTTTTT
CASRNYDSDNEKLFF
>14|-|TRBJ1-1|TRBV28|-
TGTGCCAGCAGCCTAACGCAAAGTGAGACTGAAGCTTTCTTT
CASSLTQSETEAFF
>17|TRBD2|TRBJ2-1|TRBV19|-
TGTGCCAGTAGTATCGGGCCCCAAGCGGGGGGATACAATGAGCAGTTCTTC
CASSIGPQAGGYNEQFF
>15|TRBD1|TRBJ1-1|TRBV5-1|-
TGCGCCAGCAGCTTGTTGGGACAGGGAACAACTGAAGCTTTCTTT
CASSLLGQGTTEAFF
>11|-|TRBJ1-1|TRBV20-1|-
TGCAGCCCGGACAGATTCACTGAAGCTTTCTTT
CSPDRFTEAFF
>15|-|TRBJ2-1|TRBV5-1|-
TGCGCCAGCAGCTTGGACGGGGGGCCTTTTTATGAGCAGTTCTTC
CASSLDGGPFYEQFF
>13|-|TRBJ1-2|TRBV6-1|-
TGTGCCAGCAGTGAAGCGCTTCGTCGGCAGGGGACCTTC
CASSEALRRQGTF
>16|TRBD1|TRBJ1-4|TRBV27|-
TGTGCCAGCAGTTCCTCCTCTTCGGGACAGGGAGAAAAACTGTTTTTT
CASSSSSSGQGEKLFF
>16|-|TRBJ1-5|TRBV12-5|-
TGTGCTAGTGGTTTGGGGGGCCAACATAGCAATCAGCCCCAGCATTTT
CASGLGGQHSNQPQHF
>15|TRBD2|TRBJ2-1|TRBV27|-
TGTGCCAGCAGTTTATGGACTAGCCCCTACAATGAGCAGTTCTTC
CASSLWTSPYNEQFF
>16|TRBD1|TRBJ1-5|TRBV19|-
TGTGCCAGTACACAGCAGGGACAGGGTGGCAATCAGCCCCAGCATTTT
CASTQQGQGGNQPQHF
>14|-|TRBJ1-1|TRBV6-2/TRBV6-3|-
TGTGCCAGCAGTCTCCGTCCGGGGTACACTGAAGCTTTCTTT
CASSLRPGYTEAFF
>17|TRBD1|TRBJ2-2|TRBV19|-
TGTGCCAGTAGTATAGCCCGGGACAGGGGTAACACCGGGGAGCTGTTTTTT
CASSIARDRGNTGELFF
>15|TRBD1|TRBJ1-2|TRBV6-5|-
TGTGCCAGCAGTTACGACGTTGACAGGGTGACTGGCTACACCTTC
CASSYDVDRVTGYTF
>17|-|TRBJ1-5|TRBV28|few
TGTGCCAGTGGATTGCCTATACTACAGGGCCCCAATCAGCCCCAGCATTTT
CASGLPILQGPNQPQHF
>15|TRBD1|TRBJ2-7|TRBV7-8|-
TGTGCCAGCAGCTTAGGTTCCGGGACAGGGTACGAGCAGTACTTC
CASSLGSGTGYEQYF
>18|TRBD2|TRBJ2-1|TRBV7-3|-
TGTGCCAGCAGCCCAATGCCTCTATCGGCTAGCGGAGACAATGAGCAGTTCTTC
CASSPMPLSASGDNEQFF
>16|TRBD1|TRBJ2-3|TRBV6-2/TRBV6-3|-
TGTGCCAGCAGTCCATATACAGGGGCCCGCACAGATACGCAGTATTTT
CASSPYTGARTDTQYF
>13|-|TRBJ1-5|TRBV20-1|-
TGCAGTGCTAGTATCAGGGGAAATCAGCCCCAGCATTTT
CSASIRGNQPQHF
>11|-|TRBJ2-2|TRBV20-1|-
TGCAGTGCTAGGAGCACCGGGGAGCTGTTTTTT
CSARSTGELFF
>12|-|TRBJ1-1|TRBV19|-
TGTGCCAGTTACACAGGGAACACTGAAGCTTTCTTT
CASYTGNTEAFF
>14|-|TRBJ1-2|TRBV4-1|-
TGCGCCAGCAGCCAAGTCCGCAGGGATTATGGCTACACCTTC
CASSQVRRDYGYTF
>13|-|TRBJ1-1|TRBV12-5|-
TGTGCTAGTGAAAGGGGTGGGGCCACTGAAGCTTTCTTT
CASERGGATEAFF
>15|-|TRBJ2-2|TRBV4-2|-
TGTGCCAGCAGCCAAGATGTAGAGCCCACCGGGGAGCTGTTTTTT
CASSQDVEPTGELFF
>15|-|TRBJ2-7|TRBV28|once
TGTGCCAGCAGTTCATTCGTTGGCGGTTCCTACGAGCAGTACTTC
CASSSFVGGSYEQYF
>18|TRBD2|TRBJ2-7|TRBV6-6|-
TGTGCCAGCAGTCCACCCCCGGGACTAGCGGGGTTTTGGTCCGAGCAGTACTTC
CASSPPPGLAGFWSEQYF
>13|-|TRBJ2-7|TRBV18|-
TGTGCCAGCTCCCCTACCTTAACCTACGAGCAGTACTTC
CASSPTLTYEQYF
>15|-|TRBJ2-1|TRBV3-1/TRBV3-2|once
TGTGCCAGCAGCCAAGTGGGGTTGGGGGGTAATGAGCAGTTCTTC
CASSQVGLGGNEQFF
>15|TRBD1|TRBJ1-2|TRBV11-1|-
TGTGCCAGCAGAGCGGGACAGGGGGCAGGCTATGGCTACACCTTC
CASRAGQGAGYGYTF
>15|-|TRBJ2-1|TRBV5-6|-
TGTGCCAGCAGCTTCAGCGGGTCCTCTTACAATGAGCAGTTCTTC
CASSFSGSSYNEQFF
>13|-|TRBJ1-1|TRBV7-9|-
TGTGCCAGCAGCTTAGACAGGGCCACTGAAGCTTTCTTT
CASSLDRATEAFF
>12|-|TRBJ1-1|TRBV27|-
TGTGCCAGCCACGATTCGGGCACTGAAGCTTTCTTT
CASHDSGTEAFF
>13|-|TRBJ2-3|TRBV28|-
TGTGCCAGCCTTGGGGCCGGGACAGATACGCAGTATTTT
CASLGAGTDTQYF
>16|TRBD1|TRBJ1-6|TRBV24-1|-
TGTGCCACCAGTGAACGGGACAGGGCGGTTGAATCACCCCTCCACTTT
CATSERDRAVESPLHF
>14|-|TRBJ1-4|TRBV11-2|-
TGTGCCAGCAGCTCATACAGCCCAAATGAAAAACTGTTTTTT
CASSSYSPNEKLFF
>14|-|TRBJ1-3|TRBV7-9|-
TGTGCCAGCAGCTTTTCCAGCTCTGGAAACACCATATATTTT
CASSFSSSGNTIYF
>11|-|TRBJ1-5|TRBV28|-
TGTGCCAGCAGCCGGCGGGAGCCCCAGCATTTT
CASSRREPQHF
>15|-|TRBJ2-3|TRBV5-1|-
TGCGCCAGCAGACGGGTCCCGGTCCCTCCAGATACGCAGTATTTT
CASRRVPVPPDTQYF
>12|-|TRBJ2-3|TRBV20-1|-
TGCAGTGCTAGTTTCGGCGGGGATACGCAGTATTTT
CSASFGGDTQYF
>13|-|TRBJ1-2|TRBV7-2|-
TGTGCCAGCAGCCCCCCCTCGGGATATGGCTACACCTTC
CASSPPSGYGYTF
>17|-|TRBJ1-5|TRBV28|-
TGTGCCAGCAGTCGGCCCCCAGGGTTTGGTGGCAATCAGCCCCAGCATTTT
CASSRPPGFGGNQPQHF
>14|-|TRBJ2-2|TRBV18|once
TGTGCCAGCTCACCAAGGAGGGCCACCGGGGAGCTGTTTTTT
CASSPRRATGELFF
>13|TRBD1|TRBJ1-1|TRBV5-4|-
TGTGCCAGCAGCTTGGCACAGGGGGGAGAAGCTTTCTTT
CASSLAQGGEAFF